The source of this T cell receptor beta chain is a study of Graves' ophthalmopathy and Graves' hyperthyroidism. RNA transcripts were the template, and TCR beta CDR3 regions were amplified from them. The first round was an RT-PCR with HTBI primers, and the second round was a multiplex PCR. TCRdb ran MiXCR on the multiplex PCR reads and lists one entry per CDR3 protein. The sample has approximately 380,000 distinct CDR3 sequences; more than 20% are singletons. The PBMCs had their origin in around 9.1 ml of fresh peripheral blood. This clonotype was counted many times. Trimming removed 4 bases from V and 4 bases from J; junction bases left unmatched: 4. Germline assignment: CDR1 MRHNA and CDR2 SNTAGT. This CDR3 comprises 15 residues.

Sequenced: peripheral blood. The chain carries TRBV6-4 and TRBJ2-2, with 9 nucleotides matching TRBD2. This receptor was identified in a young woman with stable Graves' hyperthyroidism. CDR3 nucleotides: TGTGCCAGCAGTGTATCTAGCGGGATCACCGGGGAGCTGTTTTTT. Its protein is CASSVSSGITGELFF.